This T cell receptor (beta chain) appears in the sequencing data of a study of blood T cell repertoires in COVID-19. The CDR3 is 14 residues long. Looked up from germline, CDR1 is MNHEY and CDR2 is SMNVEV (reference sequence). V lost 4 bases to trimming and J lost 4 bases, with 10 bases between them. The data were produced by immunoSEQ multiplex PCR, yet TCRdb's version contains in-frame clones alone and is incomplete. The profile covers about 270,000 clones, with approximately 91% appearing a single time and 2% to 2.5% taken by the ten largest. The chain recombines TRBV27 with TRBJ1-4, with D possibly being TRBD1 (5 bases). The receptor's source is a woman in her thirties or forties with acute COVID-19. Sequencing used PBMCs or T cells enriched from blood (not recorded which). The CDR3 bases are TGTGCCAGCAGTTGGGGCGGGGGTAATGAAAAACTGTTTTTT. It codes for CASSWGGGNEKLFF.